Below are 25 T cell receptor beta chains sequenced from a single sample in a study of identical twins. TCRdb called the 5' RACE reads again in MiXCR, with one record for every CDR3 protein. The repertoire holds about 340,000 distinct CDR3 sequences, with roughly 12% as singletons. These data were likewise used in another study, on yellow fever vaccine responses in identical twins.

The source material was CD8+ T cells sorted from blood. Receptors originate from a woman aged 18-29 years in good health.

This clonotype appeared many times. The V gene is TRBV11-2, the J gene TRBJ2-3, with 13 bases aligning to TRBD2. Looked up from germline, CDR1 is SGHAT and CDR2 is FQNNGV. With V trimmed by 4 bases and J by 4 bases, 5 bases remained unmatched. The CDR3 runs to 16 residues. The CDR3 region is CASSSLGTSGADTQYF. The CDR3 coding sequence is TGTGCCAGCAGCTCGCTAGGGACTAGCGGGGCAGATACGCAGTATTTT. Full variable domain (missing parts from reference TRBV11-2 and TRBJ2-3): EAGVAQSPRYKIIEKRQSVAFWCNPISGHATLYWYQQILGQGPKLLIQFQNNGVVDDSQLPKDRFSAERLKGVDSTLKIQPAKLEDSAVYLCASSSLGTSGADTQYFGPGTRLTVL.

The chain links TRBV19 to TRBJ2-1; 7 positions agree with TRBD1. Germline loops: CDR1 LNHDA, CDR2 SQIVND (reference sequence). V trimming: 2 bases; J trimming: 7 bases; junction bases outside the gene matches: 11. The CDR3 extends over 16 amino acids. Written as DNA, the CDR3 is TGTGCCAGTAGTATAATAAGGGACAGACTCGATAATGAGCAGTTCTTC. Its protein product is CASSIIRDRLDNEQFF.

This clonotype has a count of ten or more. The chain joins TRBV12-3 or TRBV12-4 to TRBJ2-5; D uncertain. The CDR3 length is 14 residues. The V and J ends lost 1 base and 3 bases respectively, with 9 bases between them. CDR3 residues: CASSLGSGKETQYF. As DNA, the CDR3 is TGTGCCAGCAGTTTAGGGTCCGGAAAAGAGACCCAGTACTTC.

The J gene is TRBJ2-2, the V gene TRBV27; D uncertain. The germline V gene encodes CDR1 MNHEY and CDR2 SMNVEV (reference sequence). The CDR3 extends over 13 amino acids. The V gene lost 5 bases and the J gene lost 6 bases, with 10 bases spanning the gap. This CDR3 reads CASSPPHPGELFF. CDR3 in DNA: TGTGCCAGCAGTCCCCCCCACCCCGGGGAGCTGTTTTTT.

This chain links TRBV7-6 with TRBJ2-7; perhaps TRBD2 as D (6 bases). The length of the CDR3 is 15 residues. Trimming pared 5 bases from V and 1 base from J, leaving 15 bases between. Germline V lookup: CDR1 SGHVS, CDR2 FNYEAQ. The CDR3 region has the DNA TGTGCCAGCAGCCCGGAGGGGCCGGATTCCTACGAGCAGTACTTC. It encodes CASSPEGPDSYEQYF.

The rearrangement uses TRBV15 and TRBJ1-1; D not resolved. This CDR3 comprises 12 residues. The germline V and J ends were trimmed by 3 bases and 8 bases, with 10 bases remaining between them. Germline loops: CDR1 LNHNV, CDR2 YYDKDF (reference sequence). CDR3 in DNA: TGTGCCACCAGCAGTTTGGGGTCAGAAGCTTTCTTT. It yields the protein CATSSLGSEAFF.

For the CDR3, the DNA is TGTGCCAGCAGCACCCGCGCAGGGCCCTACAATGAGCAGTTCTTC. It codes for CASSTRAGPYNEQFF. The rearrangement links TRBV7-6 to TRBJ2-1, with D possibly matching TRBD1 (5 bases). V dropped 5 bases and J dropped 2 bases, with 13 bases sitting between them. Looked up from germline, CDR1 is SGHVS and CDR2 is FNYEAQ. The CDR3 runs 15 residues.

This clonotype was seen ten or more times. CDR3 bases: TGTGCCAGCAGTTCGACAGGGTTTCGAAATGAGCAGTTCTTC. The encoded protein is CASSSTGFRNEQFF. The genes are TRBV12-3 or TRBV12-4 and TRBJ2-1, with TRBD1 matching over 7 bases. This CDR3 contains 14 residues. The junction had 7 bases not matched to a gene; V was cut back by 4 bases and J by 7 bases.

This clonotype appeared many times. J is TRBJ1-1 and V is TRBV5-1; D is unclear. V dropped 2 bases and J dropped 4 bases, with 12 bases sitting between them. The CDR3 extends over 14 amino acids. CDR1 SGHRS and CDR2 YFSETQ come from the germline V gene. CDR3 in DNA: TGCGCCAGCAGCTTAGACCTATCGGGCACTGAAGCTTTCTTT. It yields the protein CASSLDLSGTEAFF.

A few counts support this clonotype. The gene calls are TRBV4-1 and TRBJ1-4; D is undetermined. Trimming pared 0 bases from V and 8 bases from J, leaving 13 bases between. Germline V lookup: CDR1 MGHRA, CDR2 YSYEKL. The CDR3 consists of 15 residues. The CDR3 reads CASSQEPLGGEKLFF. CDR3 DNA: TGCGCCAGCAGCCAAGAACCACTAGGCGGAGAAAAACTGTTTTTT.

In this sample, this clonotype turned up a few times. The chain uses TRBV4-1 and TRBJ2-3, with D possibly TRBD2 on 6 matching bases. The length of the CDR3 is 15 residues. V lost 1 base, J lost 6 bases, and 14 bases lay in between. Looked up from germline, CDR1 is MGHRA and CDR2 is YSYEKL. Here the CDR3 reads CASSQAGSAGDTQYF. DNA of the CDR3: TGCGCCAGCAGCCAAGCGGGCAGTGCGGGGGATACGCAGTATTTT.

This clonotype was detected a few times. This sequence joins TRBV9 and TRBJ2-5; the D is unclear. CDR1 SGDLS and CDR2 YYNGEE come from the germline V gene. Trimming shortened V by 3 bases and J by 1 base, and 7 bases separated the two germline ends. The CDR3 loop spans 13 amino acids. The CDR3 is CASSANSQETQYF. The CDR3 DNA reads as TGTGCCAGCAGCGCTAACTCCCAAGAGACCCAGTACTTC.

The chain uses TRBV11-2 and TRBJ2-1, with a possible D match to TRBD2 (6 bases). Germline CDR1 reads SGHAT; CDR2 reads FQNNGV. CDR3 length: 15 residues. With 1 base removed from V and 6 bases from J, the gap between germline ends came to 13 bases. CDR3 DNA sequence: TGTGCCAGCAGCTTAGGGGGACTGAGCGCCAATGAGCAGTTCTTC. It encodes CASSLGGLSANEQFF. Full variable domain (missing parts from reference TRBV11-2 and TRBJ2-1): EAGVAQSPRYKIIEKRQSVAFWCNPISGHATLYWYQQILGQGPKLLIQFQNNGVVDDSQLPKDRFSAERLKGVDSTLKIQPAKLEDSAVYLCASSLGGLSANEQFFGPGTRLTVL.

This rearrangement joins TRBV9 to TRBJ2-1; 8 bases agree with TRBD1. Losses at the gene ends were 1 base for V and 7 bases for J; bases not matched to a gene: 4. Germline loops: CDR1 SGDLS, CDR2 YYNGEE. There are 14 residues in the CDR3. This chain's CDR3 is CASSVYRGYNEQFF. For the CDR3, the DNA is TGTGCCAGCAGCGTATACAGGGGGTATAATGAGCAGTTCTTC.

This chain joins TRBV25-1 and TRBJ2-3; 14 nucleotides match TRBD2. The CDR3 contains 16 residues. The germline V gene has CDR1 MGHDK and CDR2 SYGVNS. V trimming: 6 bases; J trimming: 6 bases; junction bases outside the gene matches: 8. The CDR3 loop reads CASSPPGLAGADTQYF. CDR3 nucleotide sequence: TGTGCCAGCAGCCCCCCGGGACTAGCGGGAGCGGATACGCAGTATTTT.

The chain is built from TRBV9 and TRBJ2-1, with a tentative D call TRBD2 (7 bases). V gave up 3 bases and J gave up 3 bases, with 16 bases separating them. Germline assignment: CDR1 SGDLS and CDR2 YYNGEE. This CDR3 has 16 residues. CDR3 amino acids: CASSARGASGYNEQFF. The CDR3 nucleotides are TGTGCCAGCAGCGCTCGGGGGGCTTCGGGCTACAATGAGCAGTTCTTC.

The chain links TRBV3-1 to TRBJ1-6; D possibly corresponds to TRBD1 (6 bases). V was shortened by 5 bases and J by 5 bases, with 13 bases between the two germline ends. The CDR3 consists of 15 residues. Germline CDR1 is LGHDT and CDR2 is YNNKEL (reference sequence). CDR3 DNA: TGTGCCAGCAGCAACCCCCAGGGGAATAATTCACCCCTCCACTTT. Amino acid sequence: CASSNPQGNNSPLHF. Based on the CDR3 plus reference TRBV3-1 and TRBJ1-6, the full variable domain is DTAVSQTPKYLVTQMGNDKSIKCEQNLGHDTMYWYKQDSKKFLKIMFSYNNKELIINETVPNRFSPKSPDKAHLNLHINSLELGDSAVYFCASSNPQGNNSPLHFGNGTRLTVT.

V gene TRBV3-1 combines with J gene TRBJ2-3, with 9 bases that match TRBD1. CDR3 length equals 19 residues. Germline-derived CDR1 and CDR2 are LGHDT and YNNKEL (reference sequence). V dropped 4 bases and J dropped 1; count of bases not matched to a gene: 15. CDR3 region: CASSPSPTWDRVGTDTQYF. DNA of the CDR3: TGTGCCAGCAGCCCCTCCCCGACTTGGGACAGGGTTGGCACAGATACGCAGTATTTT.

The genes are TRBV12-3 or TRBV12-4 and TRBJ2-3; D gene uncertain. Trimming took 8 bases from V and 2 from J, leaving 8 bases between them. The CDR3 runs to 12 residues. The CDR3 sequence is CASARTTDTQYF. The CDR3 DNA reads TGTGCCAGCGCACGAACCACAGATACGCAGTATTTT.

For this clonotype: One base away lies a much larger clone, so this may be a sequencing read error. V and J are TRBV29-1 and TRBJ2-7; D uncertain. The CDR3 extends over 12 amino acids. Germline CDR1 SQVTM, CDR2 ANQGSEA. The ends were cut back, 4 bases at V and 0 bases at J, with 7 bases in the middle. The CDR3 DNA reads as TGCAGCGTTGGGAGTAGCTCCTACGAGCAGTACTTC. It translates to CSVGSSSYEQYF.

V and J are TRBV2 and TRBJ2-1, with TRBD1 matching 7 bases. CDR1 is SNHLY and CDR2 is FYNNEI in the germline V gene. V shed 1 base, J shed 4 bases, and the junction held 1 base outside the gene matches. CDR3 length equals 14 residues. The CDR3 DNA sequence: TGTGCCAGCAGTGAAGACAGGGGATACAATGAGCAGTTCTTC. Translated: CASSEDRGYNEQFF.

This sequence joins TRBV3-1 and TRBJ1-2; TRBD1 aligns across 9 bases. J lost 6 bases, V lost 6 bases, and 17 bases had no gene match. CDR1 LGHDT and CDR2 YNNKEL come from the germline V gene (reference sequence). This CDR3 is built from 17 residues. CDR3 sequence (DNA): TGTGCCAGCAGACGATCGGCCCGGGACAGGGCTTTTGATGGCTACACCTTC. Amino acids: CASRRSARDRAFDGYTF.

The CDR3 protein is CASSFRAGNRGTQYF. The DNA for the CDR3 is TGTGCCAGCAGTTTTAGAGCGGGGAACCGAGGGACCCAGTACTTC. The chain employs TRBV6-5 and TRBJ2-5, with 7 bases fitting TRBD2. This CDR3 region has 15 residues. Germline assignment: CDR1 MNHEY and CDR2 SVGAGI. J was trimmed by 7 bases and V by 4 bases; bases with no gene match: 12.

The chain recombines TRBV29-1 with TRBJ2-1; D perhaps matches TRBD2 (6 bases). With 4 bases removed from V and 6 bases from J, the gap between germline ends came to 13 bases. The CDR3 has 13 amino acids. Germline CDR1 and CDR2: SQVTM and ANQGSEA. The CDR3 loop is CSVGAGRSNEQFF. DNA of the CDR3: TGCAGCGTTGGGGCGGGGAGAAGCAATGAGCAGTTCTTC.

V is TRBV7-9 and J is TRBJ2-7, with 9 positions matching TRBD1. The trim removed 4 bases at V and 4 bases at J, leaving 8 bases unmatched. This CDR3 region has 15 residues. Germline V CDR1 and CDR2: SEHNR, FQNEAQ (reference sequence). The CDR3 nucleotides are TGTGCCAGCAGCTCACTAAGACAGGGGGAATACGAGCAGTACTTC. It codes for CASSSLRQGEYEQYF.